This note documents a single TCR beta chain sequence. Antigen specificity is unknown. Method: immunoSEQ multiplex PCR; TCRdb's copy keeps in-frame clones and lacks some. The sample gives roughly 41,000 clones, approximately 81% of which show up once; under 3.5% is in the top ten. This record comes from a study of lymphopenia after photon versus proton radiotherapy. Study-wide points: After lymphocyte nadir, photon-treated repertoires showed oligoclonal expansion, especially CD8+ Temra. Proton therapy kept repertoires fairly stable, unlike photons, which gained effector/memory cells. Survival link was tested only in deceased patients; proton benefit remains a possibility.

V gave up 4 bases and J gave up 6 bases; unmatched junction bases: 9. This CDR3 is built from 17 residues. Per the germline V gene, CDR1 is SEHNR and CDR2 is FQNEAQ (reference sequence). The sample in question was peripheral blood, obtained from a patient treated with photon-based radiotherapy. The source of this sequence is a man aged 50-59 years with gastric cancer. The chain joins TRBV7-9 to TRBJ1-4, with TRBD1 identical over 12 bases. Here the CDR3 DNA reads TGTGCCAGCAGCTACTCCGGGACAGGGGGCGGGTATGAAAAACTGTTTTTT. Protein product: CASSYSGTGGGYEKLFF.